The 29 T cell receptor beta chains below all came from one sample that was sequenced in a study of blood T cell repertoires in COVID-19. Produced via immunoSEQ multiplex PCR; TCRdb's table is partial and in-frame only. The sample consists of fewer than 450,000 clones, around 91% of them appearing once. Sequenced: peripheral blood. The receptors were gathered from a woman in her late teens or twenties who had recovered from COVID-19.

The V and J genes are TRBV13 and TRBJ1-5; the D is unclear. V lost 8 bases, J lost 5 bases, and 13 bases lay in between. Germline CDR1 and CDR2: PRHDT and FYEKMQ (reference sequence). The CDR3 contains 13 residues. This chain's CDR3 is CASARGPDQPQHF. The CDR3 nucleotides are TGTGCCAGCGCCCGAGGCCCTGATCAGCCCCAGCATTTT.

This rearrangement joins TRBV7-2 to TRBJ1-2; 7 bases map to TRBD1. V lost 2 bases, J lost 4 bases, and 4 bases stayed unmatched. This CDR3 comprises 14 residues. CDR1 is SGHTA and CDR2 is FQGNSA in the germline V gene. The CDR3 DNA is TGTGCCAGCAGCTTAAATGCAGGGGGCTATGGCTACACCTTC. This translates into CASSLNAGGYGYTF.

J is TRBJ1-2 and V is TRBV10-3; a weak D match, TRBD1 (6 bases). There are 14 residues in the CDR3. V was cut by 6 bases and J by 1 base, with 12 bases left in between. Per germline, CDR1 ENHRY and CDR2 SYGVKD. The CDR3 protein is CAIRGTPYNYGYTF. The CDR3 coding sequence is TGTGCCATCAGGGGGACACCTTATAACTATGGCTACACCTTC.

V usage is TRBV5-1 and J usage is TRBJ1-2; TRBD1 matches at 7 bases. Trimming cost V 4 bases and J 0 bases; bases outside gene matches: 6. In germline, CDR1 is SGHRS, CDR2 YFSETQ. The CDR3 contains 15 residues. The CDR3 nucleotides are TGCGCCAGCAGCCCCCGACAGGGAACTAACTATGGCTACACCTTC. Translating it yields CASSPRQGTNYGYTF.

V gene TRBV20-1 combines with J gene TRBJ1-1, with 8 bases matching TRBD1. The CDR3 is 15 amino acids. CDR1 is DFQATT, CDR2 SNEGSKA, per germline (reference sequence). With 3 bases clipped from V and 1 base from J, the junction kept 7 bases outside the gene matches. The CDR3 loop is CSASWWTGPNTEAFF. The CDR3 DNA sequence: TGCAGTGCTAGTTGGTGGACAGGGCCGAACACTGAAGCTTTCTTT.

The rearrangement joins TRBV5-1 to TRBJ2-3, with TRBD2 as a possible D gene (7 bases). In germline, CDR1 is SGHRS, CDR2 YFSETQ. Between the trimmed V and J ends, which lost 4 bases and 4 bases, there was a span of 25 bases. This CDR3 comprises 18 residues. The CDR3 reads CASSPVQQGGSWADTQYF. In DNA, the CDR3 is TGCGCCAGCAGCCCGGTACAACAGGGCGGGAGCTGGGCAGATACGCAGTATTTT.

The V and J genes are TRBV4-3 and TRBJ1-1; tentative D call: TRBD1 (6 bases). The V end lost 4 bases, the J end lost 3 bases, and 12 bases lay between the germline ends. CDR1 is LGHNA, CDR2 YSLEER, per germline. The CDR3 is 14 amino acids. This chain's CDR3 is CASSLDRWDTEAFF. The CDR3 DNA reads TGCGCCAGCAGCCTGGACAGATGGGACACTGAAGCTTTCTTT.

In this sample, this clone turned up once. Distinct nucleotide sequences in the sample also encode this CDR3. The rearrangement uses TRBV3-1 (or the pseudogene TRBV3-2) and TRBJ2-1, with 11 bases lining up with TRBD2. Germline CDR1 is LGHDT and CDR2 is YNNKEL (reference sequence). Trimming took 4 bases from V and 6 from J; bases not matched to a gene: 5. The CDR3 sequence is 15 residues long. In DNA form, the CDR3 reads TGTGCCAGCAGCCTCGGGACTAGCGGCCTCAATGAGCAGTTCTTC. Protein: CASSLGTSGLNEQFF.

This clone has only a few counts. V and J are TRBV6-5 and TRBJ1-1, with 7 bases identical to TRBD1. This CDR3 contains 14 residues. Germline loops: CDR1 MNHEY, CDR2 SVGAGI. The V gene end was trimmed by 6 bases and the J gene end by 7 bases; junction bases not matched to a gene: 11. The CDR3 DNA reads as TGTGCCAGCAGCCGATACCCGGGACAGATTGAAGCTTTCTTT. Amino acid sequence: CASSRYPGQIEAFF.

The chain has TRBV7-9 and TRBJ1-3, with 8 bases lining up with TRBD1. This CDR3 contains 14 residues. V lost 5 bases, J lost 5 bases, and 5 bases stayed unmatched. The V gene's germline CDR1 is SEHNR and CDR2 FQNEAQ (reference sequence). As DNA, the CDR3 is TGTGCCAGCAGCGACAGGGGACCGAGAAACACCATATATTTT. Protein: CASSDRGPRNTIYF.

The rearrangement links TRBV6-5 to TRBJ2-2; 9 bases align to TRBD2. From germline, CDR1 is MNHEY and CDR2 SVGAGI. CDR3 length: 15 residues. The trim removed 5 bases at V and 5 bases at J, leaving 6 bases unmatched. In DNA, the CDR3 is TGTGCCAGCAGTATTTGGCGGGGGGGGACCGGGGAGCTGTTTTTT. The encoded protein is CASSIWRGGTGELFF.

This sequence joins TRBV6-5 and TRBJ1-1; TRBD1 might be the D (5 bases). The CDR3 is made up of 13 amino acids. Trimming removed 7 bases at V and 3 bases at J, with 12 bases between. CDR1 is MNHEY, CDR2 SVGAGI, per germline. CDR3 loop: CASMGPRDTEAFF. The CDR3 DNA is TGTGCCAGCATGGGGCCAAGAGACACTGAAGCTTTCTTT.

The J gene is TRBJ2-1, the V gene TRBV4-1; D may be TRBD2 (6 bases). The V gene's germline CDR1 is MGHRA and CDR2 YSYEKL. The CDR3 has 13 residues. V gave up 3 bases and J gave up 10 bases, with 13 bases separating them. As DNA, the CDR3 is TGCGCCAGCAGCCAGCCTCCCAGCGGGGAGCAGTTCTTC. Translation: CASSQPPSGEQFF.

This chain connects TRBV7-8 to TRBJ2-6, with a weak D call TRBD1 (5 bases). The CDR3 is made up of 15 amino acids. CDR1 is SGHVS and CDR2 is FQNEAQ in the germline V gene. V lost 5 bases and J lost 0, with 8 bases in between. The CDR3 coding sequence is TGTGCCAGCAGCCGAGACAGCTCTGGGGCCAACGTCCTGACTTTC. Its protein product is CASSRDSSGANVLTF.

The chain couples TRBV27 to TRBJ2-7; TRBD2 agrees at 9 bases. The CDR3 is 14 amino acids. The V gene end was trimmed by 11 bases and the J gene end by 4 bases; junction bases not matched to a gene: 12. The germline V gene encodes CDR1 MNHEY and CDR2 SMNVEV (reference sequence). CDR3 sequence reads: CACGGAGGFYEQYV. The CDR3 DNA reads TGTGCCTGCGGGGGGGCCGGGGGATTTTACGAGCAGTACGTC.

This chain joins TRBV4-3 and TRBJ1-4, with 7 bases fitting TRBD1. The CDR3 length is 18 residues. Germline V lookup: CDR1 LGHNA, CDR2 YSLEER. J lost 0 bases, V lost 0 bases, and 7 bases had no gene match. This CDR3 is CASSQDEGGPATNEKLFF. The CDR3 DNA reads as TGCGCCAGCAGCCAAGATGAAGGGGGCCCCGCAACTAATGAAAAACTGTTTTTT.

The V and J genes are TRBV24-1 and TRBJ2-5; 9 nucleotides match TRBD2. The V gene end was trimmed by 3 bases and the J gene end by 6 bases; junction bases not matched to a gene: 7. Germline loops: CDR1 KGHDR, CDR2 SFDVKD. There are 15 residues in the CDR3. CDR3 sequence: CATSDPGTSSQTQYF. The CDR3 DNA sequence: TGTGCCACCAGTGATCCCGGGACTAGCTCCCAGACCCAGTACTTC.

With respect to this clone: Compared with germline, one end of the junction differs, possibly owing to a read error. The chain employs TRBV27 and TRBJ1-3; D remains ambiguous. The germline gives CDR1 MNHEY, CDR2 SMNVEV (reference sequence). This CDR3 has 11 amino acids. The CDR3 DNA reads as TGTGCCAGCAGTATACCGTCCCGAGAGGAATTT. This sequence encodes CASSIPSREEF.

The rearrangement uses TRBV7-9 and TRBJ1-1, with 8 positions matching TRBD1. V shed 1 base, J shed 5 bases, and the junction held 9 bases outside the gene matches. From germline, CDR1 is SEHNR and CDR2 FQNEAQ (reference sequence). The CDR3 spans 16 residues. CDR3 sequence reads: CASSLGGRGRETEAFF. The CDR3 bases are TGTGCCAGCAGCTTAGGGGGCAGGGGGCGGGAAACTGAAGCTTTCTTT.

This rearrangement joins TRBV27 to TRBJ1-1; D may be TRBD1 (5 bases). The germline CDR1 and CDR2 sequences are MNHEY and SMNVEV (reference sequence). Deletions cut 5 bases from V and 4 bases from J, with 14 bases between. This CDR3 has 14 amino acids. This CDR3 reads CASSLPGEGTEAFF. The CDR3 DNA is TGTGCCAGCAGTCTGCCGGGGGAGGGCACTGAAGCTTTCTTT.

The V gene is TRBV11-2, the J gene TRBJ2-7; no firm D call. The CDR3 loop spans 16 amino acids. The germline V and J ends were trimmed by 1 base and 0 bases, with 13 bases remaining between them. Germline CDR1 reads SGHAT; CDR2 reads FQNNGV. The CDR3 loop reads CASSLGAASRSYEQYV. CDR3 in DNA: TGTGCCAGCAGCTTAGGTGCCGCGTCGCGCTCCTACGAGCAGTACGTC.

The chain uses TRBV29-1 and TRBJ1-1; possibly TRBD1 for D (5 bases). The ends were cut back, 7 bases at V and 8 bases at J, with 14 bases in the middle. The length of the CDR3 is 11 residues. The germline V gene encodes CDR1 SQVTM and CDR2 ANQGSEA. CDR3 in amino acids: CSAFGGIEAFF. The DNA of the CDR3 is TGCAGCGCCTTTGGGGGGATCGAAGCTTTCTTT.

The V and J genes are TRBV27 and TRBJ1-2; weak D call: TRBD1 (6 bases). CDR3 length: 15 residues. In germline, CDR1 is MNHEY, CDR2 SMNVEV (reference sequence). Trimming shortened V by 0 bases and J by 4 bases, and 12 bases separated the two germline ends. CDR3 sequence: CASSLSGGWGYGYTF. The DNA of the CDR3 is TGTGCCAGCAGTTTATCTGGGGGCTGGGGCTATGGCTACACCTTC.

The V and J genes are TRBV29-1 and TRBJ1-1; weak D call: TRBD1 (5 bases). The CDR3 covers 13 residues. V lost 7 bases and J 3 bases, leaving 15 bases between the germline ends. The germline V gene has CDR1 SQVTM and CDR2 ANQGSEA. The chain's CDR3 is CSAQRDLDTEAFF. The CDR3 DNA follows: TGCAGCGCGCAAAGGGACTTAGACACTGAAGCTTTCTTT.

In DNA, the CDR3 is TGTGCCAGCAGCCCCCTCGGTACCCAGCATTTT. This translates into CASSPLGTQHF. The chain employs TRBV6-5 and TRBJ1-5; D not resolved. Germline V lookup: CDR1 MNHEY, CDR2 SVGAGI. This CDR3 is 11 amino acids long. The V gene lost 6 bases and the J gene lost 11 bases, with 11 bases spanning the gap.

This clone was detected only once. This chain links TRBV6-5 with TRBJ1-6; D possibly corresponds to TRBD1 (6 bases). CDR3 size: 15 residues. From germline, CDR1 is MNHEY and CDR2 SVGAGI. The ends were cut back, 0 bases at V and 10 bases at J, with 13 bases in the middle. The CDR3 nucleotides read TGTGCCAGCAGTTACTCCTACAGGGAACGGTCACCCCTCCACTTT. It specifies CASSYSYRERSPLHF.

The gene calls are TRBV6-5 and TRBJ1-2, with unresolved D. V lost 2 bases to trimming and J lost 2 bases, with 9 bases between them. Germline V gene sequence: CDR1 MNHEY, CDR2 SVGAGI. There are 14 residues in the CDR3. The DNA of the CDR3 is TGTGCCAGCAGTTACAGACAACAGAACTATGGCTACACCTTC. As protein: CASSYRQQNYGYTF.

The CDR3 bases are TGTGCCAGCAGCACCCGCGGGTCGGATACGCAGTATTTT. Translating gives CASSTRGSDTQYF. This chain uses TRBV5-6 with TRBJ2-3; D perhaps matches TRBD2 (5 bases). The CDR3 contains 13 residues. The germline V gene encodes CDR1 SGHDT and CDR2 YYEEEE. Trimming pared 4 bases from V and 6 bases from J, leaving 12 bases between. Combining the CDR3 with reference TRBV5-6 and TRBJ2-3 gives the whole variable domain DAGVTQSPTHLIKTRGQQVTLRCSPKSGHDTVSWYQQALGQGPQFIFQYYEEEERQRGNFPDRFSGHQFPNYSSELNVNALLLGDSALYLCASSTRGSDTQYFGPGTRLTVL.

V gene TRBV11-3 combines with J gene TRBJ2-1, with 11 bases identical to TRBD2. Germline V lookup: CDR1 SGHNT, CDR2 YENEEA. This CDR3 comprises 17 residues. Trimming at V came to 2 bases and at J to 7 bases, leaving 10 bases not matched to a gene. This CDR3 is CASSLFVFLAGGNEQFF. Written as DNA, the CDR3 is TGTGCCAGCAGCTTATTTGTTTTTCTAGCGGGAGGAAATGAGCAGTTCTTC. Full variable domain (rest looked up from reference TRBV11-3 and TRBJ2-1): EAGVVQSPRYKIIEKKQPVAFWCNPISGHNTLYWYLQNLGQGPELLIRYENEEAVDDSQLPKDRFSAERLKGVDSTLKIQPAELGDSAVYLCASSLFVFLAGGNEQFFGPGTRLTVL.